Listed below are T cell receptor beta chains from one sample, sequenced in a study of vaccination and CD4 T cells after COVID-19. These receptors have no identified antigens. One entry per CDR3 protein results from TCRdb running MiXCR on the PCR reads. The sample yields about 11,000 distinct CDR3 sequences, about 53% seen once. The sample was CD4+ T cells from blood, cultured in vitro. Receptors were obtained from a human donor who had recovered from COVID-19. Each CDR3 is given with its conserved first and last residue. Each record gives: D gene, clone size, J gene, V gene, CDR3 length, CDR3 protein, CDR3 DNA. A D gene is named only where the DNA matches it firmly. The size field is filled for only some rows; it gives once, few, many or a size class.

-	-	TRBJ1-1	TRBV12-3/TRBV12-4	13	CASSLAGDTEAFF	TGTGCCAGCAGTTTAGCAGGGGACACTGAAGCTTTCTTT
TRBD2	few	TRBJ2-5	TRBV25-1	15	CASSDGQRERETQYF	TGTGCCAGCAGTGATGGGCAGCGGGAGAGGGAGACCCAGTACTTC
-	few	TRBJ2-7	TRBV6-1	17	CASSEAGLREAIYEQYF	TGTGCCAGCAGTGAAGCAGGACTAAGGGAGGCAATCTACGAGCAGTACTTC
-	-	TRBJ2-2	TRBV4-1	16	CASSKGGGPDTGELFF	TGCGCCAGCAGTAAAGGGGGGGGGCCGGACACCGGGGAGCTGTTTTTT
TRBD1	few	TRBJ2-5	TRBV19	15	CASTPRGTGGETQYF	TGTGCCAGTACCCCGCGGGGGACAGGGGGAGAGACCCAGTACTTC
-	-	TRBJ1-5	TRBV25-1	12	CASSDGDQPQHF	TGTGCCAGCAGTGACGGGGATCAGCCCCAGCATTTT
-	-	TRBJ2-3	TRBV2	12	CASSAFTDTQYF	TGTGCCAGCAGTGCTTTCACAGATACGCAGTATTTT
TRBD1	-	TRBJ1-5	TRBV20-1	13	CSARGDRGQPQHF	TGCAGTGCTAGAGGGGACAGAGGTCAGCCCCAGCATTTT
TRBD1	-	TRBJ1-1	TRBV6-1	15	CASSQGGGMNTEAFF	TGTGCCAGCAGCCAGGGGGGGGGAATGAACACTGAAGCTTTCTTT
TRBD2	-	TRBJ2-1	TRBV20-1	17	CSARDLAGKLSYNEQFF	TGCAGTGCTAGAGACCTAGCGGGGAAGCTCTCCTACAATGAGCAGTTCTTC
TRBD2	-	TRBJ2-7	TRBV20-1	15	CSANAGTSGSYEQYF	TGCAGTGCGAATGCCGGGACTAGCGGTTCCTACGAGCAGTACTTC
-	few	TRBJ1-6	TRBV27	16	CASSRDLSSYNSPLHF	TGTGCCAGTTCCAGGGACCTGAGCTCCTATAATTCACCCCTCCACTTT
-	-	TRBJ1-1	TRBV2	13	CASSIEQHTEAFF	TGTGCCAGCAGCATTGAACAGCACACTGAAGCTTTCTTT
TRBD2	once	TRBJ2-7	TRBV6-1	17	CASSQPGTSGGTYEQYF	TGTGCCAGCAGTCAGCCCGGGACTAGCGGGGGCACCTACGAGCAGTACTTC
-	-	TRBJ1-2	TRBV3-1	11	CASSQAGGYTF	TGTGCCAGCAGCCAAGCGGGGGGCTACACCTTC
-	-	TRBJ2-3	TRBV20-1	12	CSAPGDTDTQYF	TGCAGTGCTCCAGGGGACACAGATACGCAGTATTTT
-	-	TRBJ2-4	TRBV6-1	14	CASRRGGGKNIQYF	TGTGCCAGCCGCAGGGGGGGAGGCAAAAACATTCAGTACTTC
-	few	TRBJ2-7	TRBV6-2/TRBV6-3	13	CASSYGNAYEQYF	TGTGCCAGCAGTTACGGGAACGCCTACGAGCAGTACTTC
-	few	TRBJ2-3	TRBV20-1	14	CSASRQVSTDTQYF	TGCAGTGCTTCGCGACAGGTCAGCACAGATACGCAGTATTTT
TRBD1	-	TRBJ2-4	TRBV30	13	CAWRGTGRTIQYF	TGTGCCTGGAGAGGGACAGGGAGGACCATTCAGTACTTC
-	-	TRBJ1-6	TRBV7-3	15	CASSLGGGYNSPLHF	TGTGCCAGCAGCTTAGGAGGGGGTTATAATTCACCCCTCCACTTT
-	few	TRBJ1-1	TRBV19	12	CASRGQNTEAFF	TGTGCCAGTAGGGGACAGAACACTGAAGCTTTCTTT
-	once	TRBJ1-1	TRBV19	14	CASKSTGSNTEAFF	TGTGCCAGTAAGTCTACAGGATCGAACACTGAAGCTTTCTTT
-	-	TRBJ1-1	TRBV28	13	CASSLWGGTGAFF	TGTGCCAGCAGTTTATGGGGCGGCACTGGAGCTTTCTTT
-	once	TRBJ1-6	TRBV27	16	CASSDLLVQVGSPLHF	TGTGCCAGCAGTGACCTATTAGTACAGGTCGGATCACCCCTCCACTTT
-	once	TRBJ1-5	TRBV4-1	15	CASSQESGGPRPQHF	TGCGCCAGCAGCCAAGAATCCGGGGGACCTCGGCCCCAGCATTTT
-	-	TRBJ2-1	TRBV10-3	15	CAISESTRWLHEQFF	TGTGCCATCAGTGAGTCGACTCGATGGTTGCATGAGCAGTTCTTC
-	few	TRBJ1-1	TRBV7-9	13	CASSPEGLSEAFF	TGTGCCAGCAGCCCTGAAGGGTTGTCTGAAGCTTTCTTT
-	once	TRBJ2-7	TRBV10-3	11	CAISESREQYF	TGTGCCATCAGTGAGTCCAGGGAGCAGTACTTC
-	few	TRBJ1-1	TRBV7-2	14	CASSSTGRVTEAFF	TGTGCCAGCAGCTCCACAGGGCGTGTTACTGAAGCTTTCTTT
-	-	TRBJ2-2	TRBV15	14	CATSRAALAGELFF	TGTGCCACCAGCAGAGCGGCCCTGGCCGGGGAGCTGTTTTTT
TRBD2	-	TRBJ2-7	TRBV3-1	17	CASSQAPGTSGSYEQYF	TGTGCCAGCAGCCAAGCGCCCGGGACTAGCGGGAGCTACGAGCAGTACTTC
TRBD2	-	TRBJ2-5	TRBV6-2/TRBV6-3	13	CAGRRSGGETQYF	TGTGCCGGTCGACGAAGCGGGGGGGAGACCCAGTACTTC
-	-	TRBJ1-3	TRBV2	14	CASSPRSWRDTIYF	TGTGCCAGCAGTCCACGGTCCTGGAGGGACACCATATATTTT
-	-	TRBJ1-2	TRBV14	13	CASSQQGAYGYTF	TGTGCCAGCAGCCAACAGGGAGCCTATGGCTACACCTTC
TRBD1	-	TRBJ1-5	TRBV29-1	14	CSVGDRSSNQPQHF	TGCAGCGTTGGGGACAGGTCCTCCAATCAGCCCCAGCATTTT
TRBD1	once	TRBJ1-2	TRBV20-1	16	CSARDPGQGAGYGYTF	TGCAGTGCTAGAGACCCGGGACAGGGGGCAGGGTATGGCTACACCTTT
-	-	TRBJ2-1	TRBV6-2/TRBV6-3	12	CASSRTEAEQFF	TGTGCCAGCAGTAGAACAGAGGCTGAGCAGTTCTTC
TRBD2	-	TRBJ2-3	TRBV5-4	19	CASSPSGAWGGSVADTQYF	TGTGCCAGCAGCCCGTCCGGAGCCTGGGGCGGGAGTGTAGCAGATACGCAGTATTTT
-	-	TRBJ2-1	TRBV27	20	CASSLSRPPFRDPSGNEQFF	TGTGCCAGCAGTTTATCTCGTCCCCCTTTTCGGGACCCTTCGGGGAATGAGCAGTTCTTC
TRBD1	-	TRBJ2-2	TRBV20-1	18	CSAREMGRQGIGTGELFF	TGCAGTGCTAGAGAAATGGGGAGACAGGGGATTGGGACCGGGGAGCTGTTTTTT
TRBD1	few	TRBJ1-1	TRBV7-2	15	CASSRTRQGHTEAFF	TGTGCCAGCAGCCGAACCCGACAGGGACACACTGAAGCTTTCTTT
TRBD2	-	TRBJ2-1	TRBV6-4	15	CASSDTSGSYNEQFF	TGTGCCAGCAGTGACACTAGCGGGAGCTACAATGAGCAGTTCTTC
-	once	TRBJ2-3	TRBV9	15	CASSANTYRGDTQYF	TGTGCCAGCAGCGCCAACACTTACCGAGGGGATACGCAGTATTTT
TRBD2	few	TRBJ2-4	TRBV19	13	CASSEGLDGIQYF	TGTGCCAGTAGCGAGGGACTAGATGGCATTCAGTACTTC
-	-	TRBJ2-1	TRBV2	13	CASRKDSTSEQFF	TGTGCCAGCAGAAAGGACAGTACAAGTGAGCAGTTCTTC
-	few	TRBJ2-6	TRBV20-1	14	CSANKGTGANVLTF	TGCAGTGCCAATAAAGGGACGGGGGCCAACGTCCTGACTTTC
-	few	TRBJ1-1	TRBV2	13	CASSEHGAGEAFF	TGTGCCAGCAGTGAGCATGGGGCAGGGGAAGCTTTCTTT
-	few	TRBJ2-3	TRBV2	15	CASARDSTSTDTQYF	TGTGCCAGCGCCAGGGACTCTACTAGCACAGATACGCAGTATTTT
-	few	TRBJ1-2	TRBV21-1	15	CASNSPPASPYGYTF	TGTGCCAGCAACTCCCCCCCCGCGTCCCCTTATGGCTACACCTTC
-	few	TRBJ2-3	TRBV20-1	12	CSVAGTGDTQYF	TGCAGTGTAGCCGGGACGGGAGATACGCAGTATTTT
-	few	TRBJ2-5	TRBV4-1	18	CASSQVSLGASSKETQYF	TGCGCCAGCAGCCAAGTATCTCTAGGGGCCTCGTCGAAGGAGACCCAGTACTTC